These 29 T cell receptor beta chains were sequenced from one sample in a study of blood T cell repertoires in COVID-19. Method: immunoSEQ multiplex PCR; TCRdb's copy keeps in-frame clones and lacks some. The sample contains about 160,000 clones, 85% of which appear only once. Sequencing input: peripheral blood. These receptors all stem from a human donor with acute or convalescent COVID-19. The donor label of this sample is uncertain.

V usage is TRBV7-2 and J usage is TRBJ1-2, with TRBD1 matching over 12 bases. There are 16 residues in the CDR3. CDR1 is SGHTA and CDR2 is FQGNSA in the germline V gene. V gave up 5 bases and J gave up 7 bases; unmatched junction bases: 11. CDR3 sequence: CASSPTGTGGSGGYTF. CDR3 bases: TGTGCCAGCAGCCCTACCGGGACAGGGGGCTCTGGTGGCTACACCTTC.

V usage is TRBV6-2 or TRBV6-3 and J usage is TRBJ2-5, with 7 bases aligning to TRBD1. Germline V gene data show CDR1 as MNHEY and CDR2 as SVGEGT. Trimming cost V 0 bases and J 5 bases; bases outside gene matches: 3. The CDR3 loop spans 14 amino acids. CDR3 in amino acids: CASSYSSRGETQYF. The CDR3 bases are TGTGCCAGCAGTTACTCCTCCAGGGGGGAGACCCAGTACTTC.

This clone has just a few counts. This chain connects TRBV7-3 to TRBJ2-1, with 13 bases aligning to TRBD2. CDR1 SGHTA and CDR2 FQGTGA come from the germline V gene. V shed 5 bases and J 2 bases; nucleotides not matched to a gene: 3. The CDR3 is 16 amino acids. The CDR3 bases are TGTGCCAGCAGCACTAGCGGGGGGGCGACCTACAATGAGCAGTTCTTC. This sequence encodes CASSTSGGATYNEQFF.

This clone was seen a few times. The chain couples TRBV29-1 to TRBJ2-3, with 8 bases lining up with TRBD2. Germline loops: CDR1 SQVTM, CDR2 ANQGSEA. The CDR3 covers 14 residues. Trimming took 5 bases from V and 4 from J; bases not matched to a gene: 8. CDR3 nucleotides: TGCAGCGTTTCGGGGGGGCCAGGGGCAGATACGCAGTATTTT. Amino acid sequence: CSVSGGPGADTQYF.

This clone showed up just a few times. This chain connects TRBV10-3 to TRBJ1-1; 7 bases map to TRBD1. CDR1 is ENHRY and CDR2 is SYGVKD in the germline V gene. The CDR3 loop spans 14 amino acids. The J segment lost 3 bases and the V segment lost 2 bases, leaving 3 bases of the junction unmatched. In DNA form, the CDR3 reads TGTGCCATCAGTGAGAGGGGGCGTGACACTGAAGCTTTCTTT. The encoded protein is CAISERGRDTEAFF.

CDR3 sequence reads: CASSYARDRGNYNEQFF. The CDR3 DNA sequence: TGTGCCAGCAGTTACGCGAGGGACAGAGGAAATTACAATGAGCAGTTCTTC. The V and J genes are TRBV6-2 or TRBV6-3 and TRBJ2-1; 7 bases are a match to TRBD1. The CDR3 length is 17 residues. V was clipped by 2 bases and J by 4 bases; unmatched bases: 11. The germline V gene has CDR1 MNHEY and CDR2 SVGEGT.

V usage is TRBV28 and J usage is TRBJ1-6; TRBD1 matches at 9 bases. Germline loops: CDR1 MDHEN, CDR2 SYDVKM. There are 16 residues in the CDR3. V gave up 5 bases and J gave up 8 bases; unmatched junction bases: 10. The CDR3 coding sequence is TGTGCCAGCAGTATCCGACAGGGGGTTAAACATTCACCCCTCCACTTT. Translation: CASSIRQGVKHSPLHF.

This chain connects TRBV28 to TRBJ1-1; D possibly corresponds to TRBD1 (6 bases). From germline, CDR1 is MDHEN and CDR2 SYDVKM. Trimming pared 6 bases from V and 1 base from J, leaving 9 bases between. The CDR3 loop spans 13 amino acids. The CDR3 region is CASRLQGNTEAFF. The CDR3, as DNA: TGTGCCAGCAGGTTACAGGGGAACACTGAAGCTTTCTTT. Supplemented by reference TRBV28 and TRBJ1-1, the full variable domain reads DVKVTQSSRYLVKRTGEKVFLECVQDMDHENMFWYRQDPGLGLRLIYFSYDVKMKEKGDIPEGYSVSREKKERFSLILESASTNQTSMYLCASRLQGNTEAFFGQGTRLTVV.

The rearrangement joins TRBV6-5 to TRBJ2-5, with 12 positions matching TRBD2. V lost 5 bases to trimming and J lost 5 bases; unmatched junction nucleotides: 6. Germline loops: CDR1 MNHEY, CDR2 SVGAGI. The CDR3 is made up of 15 amino acids. The CDR3 DNA is TGTGCCAGCAGTCTCACCGGGACTAGCGGGGAGACCCAGTACTTC. This encodes CASSLTGTSGETQYF.

The rearrangement links TRBV18 to TRBJ2-1; tentative D call: TRBD1 (6 bases). The CDR3 is 13 amino acids. Trimming removed 4 bases at V and 5 bases at J, with 9 bases between. The V gene's germline CDR1 is KGHSH and CDR2 LQKENI. CDR3 sequence: CASSQDRDNEQFF. DNA for the CDR3: TGTGCCAGCTCACAGGACAGAGACAATGAGCAGTTCTTC.

The chain couples TRBV7-2 to TRBJ2-7; unclear D gene. The CDR3 length is 11 residues. Looked up from germline, CDR1 is SGHTA and CDR2 is FQGNSA. With 5 bases removed from V and 3 bases from J, the gap between germline ends came to 5 bases. The CDR3 DNA reads as TGTGCCAGCAGCATACTCTACGAGCAGTACTTC. Encoded protein: CASSILYEQYF.

This sequence joins TRBV5-6 and TRBJ2-1; D is perhaps TRBD1 (5 bases). The CDR3 consists of 11 residues. Germline-derived CDR1 and CDR2 are SGHDT and YYEEEE. V lost 4 bases and J 7 bases, leaving 6 bases between the germline ends. CDR3 sequence reads: CASSRQNEQFF. In DNA form, the CDR3 reads TGTGCCAGCAGCCGACAGAATGAGCAGTTCTTC.

The CDR3 sequence: CSASRSSAVYNEQFF. The CDR3 DNA reads as TGCAGTGCTAGTCGGTCCAGCGCTGTTTACAATGAGCAGTTCTTC. The rearrangement uses TRBV20-1 and TRBJ2-1; D remains unclear. The V gene lost 3 bases and the J gene lost 4 bases, with 16 bases spanning the gap. Germline assignment: CDR1 DFQATT and CDR2 SNEGSKA (reference sequence). The CDR3 consists of 15 residues.

The V call is TRBV4-2, the J call TRBJ2-1; D unclear. The CDR3 extends over 13 amino acids. Germline loops: CDR1 LGHNA, CDR2 YNFKEQ. Trimming took off 1 base at V and 9 bases at J, with 10 bases between the two ends. The chain's CDR3 is CASSQGRTGEQFF. The CDR3 DNA reads TGTGCCAGCAGCCAAGGGCGAACGGGTGAGCAGTTCTTC.

The gene calls are TRBV5-5 and TRBJ1-5, with 7 bases lining up with TRBD1. CDR1 is SGHKS and CDR2 is YYEKEE in the germline V gene (reference sequence). The CDR3 sequence is 13 residues long. The V gene end was trimmed by 4 bases and the J gene end by 6 bases; junction bases not matched to a gene: 4. The CDR3 sequence is CASSRDSSQPQHF. The CDR3 region has the DNA TGTGCCAGCAGCAGGGACAGTTCTCAGCCCCAGCATTTT.

The chain is built from TRBV11-2 and TRBJ2-3; TRBD2 agrees at 10 bases. The trim removed 4 bases at V and 8 bases at J, leaving 15 bases unmatched. The germline V gene has CDR1 SGHAT and CDR2 FQNNGV. The CDR3 sequence is 17 residues long. DNA of the CDR3: TGTGCCAGCAGCTCTTTAGCGGGGGGCCGAAACCGGGCTACGCAGTATTTT. Residues: CASSSLAGGRNRATQYF.

The V call is TRBV7-9, the J call TRBJ1-2; D is ambiguous. The CDR3 contains 13 residues. CDR1 and CDR2 from the germline V gene are SEHNR and FQNEAQ (reference sequence). Trimming stripped 4 bases from V and 8 bases from J, with 14 bases between. The CDR3 coding sequence is TGTGCCAGCAGCTCAAAGAAGGAGAGGGGCTACACCTTC. Amino acid sequence: CASSSKKERGYTF.

The rearrangement uses TRBV7-3 and TRBJ1-1; D is possibly TRBD1 (5 bases). V lost 2 bases and J 2 bases, leaving 9 bases between the germline ends. CDR3 length: 14 residues. CDR1 is SGHTA and CDR2 is FQGTGA in the germline V gene. The CDR3, as DNA: TGTGCCAGCAGCTTACAGGGTGGAAACACTGAAGCTTTCTTT. Translation: CASSLQGGNTEAFF.

The rearrangement uses TRBV5-1 and TRBJ2-7, with D possibly TRBD2 on 5 matching bases. V was trimmed by 0 bases and J by 1 base, leaving 11 bases between them. CDR3 length: 15 residues. CDR1 is SGHRS and CDR2 is YFSETQ in the germline V gene. The CDR3 reads CASSLGRTTSYEQYF. In nucleotides, the CDR3 is TGCGCCAGCAGCTTGGGGAGGACCACATCCTACGAGCAGTACTTC.

This chain connects TRBV5-5 to TRBJ2-5; TRBD2 aligns across 8 bases. Germline CDR1 reads SGHKS; CDR2 reads YYEKEE (reference sequence). The CDR3 length is 14 residues. The trim removed 4 bases at V and 6 bases at J, leaving 8 bases unmatched. The CDR3 nucleotides read TGTGCCAGCAGCGCCTCTGGCGGGGGGAAGACCCAGTACTTC. Encoded protein: CASSASGGGKTQYF.

In this sample, this clone is medium-sized (0.01 to 0.1%). This chain links TRBV7-9 with TRBJ2-6; 8 bases are a match to TRBD1. CDR1 is SEHNR, CDR2 FQNEAQ, per germline (reference sequence). CDR3 size: 17 residues. With V trimmed by 4 bases and J by 1 base, 6 bases remained unmatched. CDR3 region: CASSSRTGNSGANVLTF. Written as DNA, the CDR3 is TGTGCCAGCAGCTCCCGGACAGGGAATTCTGGGGCCAACGTCCTGACTTTC.

This chain uses TRBV5-4 with TRBJ2-1, with 7 bases lining up with TRBD1. Germline V CDR1 and CDR2: SGHNT, YYREEE (reference sequence). J was trimmed by 6 bases and V by 4 bases; bases with no gene match: 7. The CDR3 runs to 14 residues. The CDR3 nucleotides read TGTGCCAGCAGCGCCGGACAGGTTCTCAATGAGCAGTTCTTC. This sequence encodes CASSAGQVLNEQFF.

This clone was detected a few times. V and J are TRBV23-1 and TRBJ1-6; a weak D match, TRBD1 (5 bases). TRBV23-1 is known as an ORF, though its function is uncertain. CDR3 length equals 15 residues. V shed 6 bases and J shed 8 bases, with 17 bases lying between them. CDR3 sequence reads: CASSPWQGSHSPLHF. The CDR3 nucleotides are TGCGCCAGCAGCCCATGGCAGGGATCGCATTCACCCCTCCACTTT.

The rearrangement links TRBV6-2 or TRBV6-3 to TRBJ1-2; D not certain. The CDR3 covers 16 residues. Trimming took 2 bases from V and 3 from J, leaving 16 bases between them. The germline CDR1 and CDR2 sequences are MNHEY and SVGEGT. The CDR3 protein is CASSYALRPGDYGYTF. The CDR3 DNA reads as TGTGCCAGCAGTTACGCCCTCCGGCCGGGAGACTATGGCTACACCTTC.

The rearrangement joins TRBV7-9 to TRBJ1-2; no reliable D call. Germline loops: CDR1 SEHNR, CDR2 FQNEAQ (reference sequence). The CDR3 covers 15 residues. V dropped 2 bases and J dropped 4 bases, with 14 bases sitting between them. CDR3 region: CASSLSGGFGYGYTF. The DNA for the CDR3 is TGTGCCAGCAGCTTATCGGGAGGGTTTGGCTATGGCTACACCTTC. Based on the CDR3 plus reference TRBV7-9 and TRBJ1-2, the full variable domain is DTGVSQNPRHKITKRGQNVTFRCDPISEHNRLYWYRQTLGQGPEFLTYFQNEAQLEKSRLLSDRFSAERPKGSFSTLEIQRTEQGDSAMYLCASSLSGGFGYGYTFGSGTRLTVV.

V gene TRBV28 combines with J gene TRBJ1-3, with 9 nucleotides matching TRBD1. From germline, CDR1 is MDHEN and CDR2 SYDVKM. The CDR3 is made up of 16 amino acids. J lost 8 bases, V lost 7 bases, and 15 bases had no gene match. For the CDR3, the DNA is TGTGCCAGCACTCCCCCCCGGCCGGGACAGGGCGACACCATATATTTT. It specifies CASTPPRPGQGDTIYF.

As to this clone: Other DNA sequences in the same sample also yield this CDR3. The V and J genes are TRBV9 and TRBJ1-6, with TRBD1 matching 9 bases. The CDR3 sequence is 14 residues long. Germline CDR1 is SGDLS and CDR2 is YYNGEE. V shed 0 bases, J shed 9 bases, and the junction held 1 base outside the gene matches. The CDR3 nucleotides are TGTGCCAGCAGCGTAGGACAGGGGGGTTCACCCCTCCACTTT. Its translation is CASSVGQGGSPLHF.

The chain uses TRBV6-5 and TRBJ1-1; weak D call: TRBD1 (5 bases). Trimming cost V 4 bases and J 1 base, with 10 bases left between them. This CDR3 has 14 residues. Germline CDR1 reads MNHEY; CDR2 reads SVGAGI. In DNA form, the CDR3 reads TGTGCCAGCAGTTCACCTACAGGGAACACTGAAGCTTTCTTT. Encoded protein: CASSSPTGNTEAFF.

CDR3: CASSDERRNTEAFF. Here the CDR3 DNA reads TGTGCCAGCAGTGACGAAAGGAGGAACACTGAAGCTTTCTTT. V usage is TRBV7-9 and J usage is TRBJ1-1; D unresolved. Trimming left V 6 bases short and J 1 base short, with 12 bases between. Germline lookup yields CDR1 SEHNR and CDR2 FQNEAQ (reference sequence). CDR3 size: 14 residues.